The rows below give T cell receptor beta chains drawn from one sample of a study of a mutant IDH1 vaccine in newly diagnosed glioma. TCRdb keeps only in-frame clones here, not all; method: immunoSEQ multiplex PCR. Among 40,000 to 60,000 clones listed, around 80% were seen once. The antigens these receptors bind are not known. The sequencing used PBMCs, collected from a glioma patient whose treatment included an IDH1 peptide vaccine. Every receptor here comes from a woman aged 40 to 50 with glioma. Both conserved end residues are part of each CDR3. Each record gives: J gene, V gene, D gene, clone size, CDR3 DNA, CDR3 protein. The D gene is left open where the match is weak. Clone size is given for some rows only: seen once, a few or many times, or a class if the clone is expanded.

j_gene: TRBJ2-4; v_gene: TRBV7-9; d_gene: TRBD1; abundance: NA; CDR3nt: TGTGCCAGCAGCCCACCCCCGGGACAGGGGATCGCCAAAAACATTCAGTACTTC; CDR3aa: CASSPPPGQGIAKNIQYF
j_gene: TRBJ2-3; v_gene: TRBV2; d_gene: NA; abundance: NA; CDR3nt: TGTGCCATCCTTAGTTCGCTCAGGGACACAGATACGCAGTATTTT; CDR3aa: CAILSSLRDTDTQYF
j_gene: TRBJ2-5; v_gene: TRBV7-3; d_gene: TRBD2; abundance: NA; CDR3nt: TGTGCCAGCAGCCCAGGACTAGCGGGGGGTCGGGGAGAGACCCAGTACTTC; CDR3aa: CASSPGLAGGRGETQYF
j_gene: TRBJ2-1; v_gene: TRBV5-1; d_gene: TRBD2; abundance: NA; CDR3nt: TGCGCCAGCAGGCTTCTAGGACGGGGGGGTCGCTACAATGAGCAGTTCTTC; CDR3aa: CASRLLGRGGRYNEQFF
j_gene: TRBJ1-1; v_gene: TRBV29-1; d_gene: NA; abundance: NA; CDR3nt: TGCAGCGTTGAAGATCTTAGGGTATTATACACTGAAGCTTTCTTT; CDR3aa: CSVEDLRVLYTEAFF
j_gene: TRBJ2-3; v_gene: TRBV6-5; d_gene: NA; abundance: NA; CDR3nt: TGTGCCAGCAGTTACTTTGCGGGGAGGAGCACAGATACGCAGTATTTT; CDR3aa: CASSYFAGRSTDTQYF
j_gene: TRBJ1-1; v_gene: TRBV19; d_gene: NA; abundance: NA; CDR3nt: TGTGCCAGTAGTATCCTCAGGGACACTGAAGCTTTCTTT; CDR3aa: CASSILRDTEAFF
j_gene: TRBJ2-5; v_gene: TRBV5-1; d_gene: TRBD2; abundance: once; CDR3nt: TGCGCCAGCAGCTTGAGGGCAGCGGGGGGCCCCTACCAAGAGACCCAGTACTTC; CDR3aa: CASSLRAAGGPYQETQYF
j_gene: TRBJ2-2; v_gene: TRBV5-4; d_gene: TRBD1; abundance: few; CDR3nt: TGTGCCAGCAGCTCCCGAGGACAGGGTCCCACCGGGGAGCTGTTTTTT; CDR3aa: CASSSRGQGPTGELFF
j_gene: TRBJ2-2; v_gene: TRBV7-9; d_gene: NA; abundance: NA; CDR3nt: TGTGCCAGCTTCAGGGGCGACACCGGGGAGCTGTTTTTT; CDR3aa: CASFRGDTGELFF
j_gene: TRBJ1-2; v_gene: TRBV7-2; d_gene: NA; abundance: NA; CDR3nt: TGTGCCAGCAGCTCCGGAGACAGGAGTTATGGCTACACCTTC; CDR3aa: CASSSGDRSYGYTF
j_gene: TRBJ2-4; v_gene: TRBV5-6; d_gene: NA; abundance: NA; CDR3nt: TGTGCCAGCAGCTTGGTAGTAGCCAAAAACATTCAGTACTTC; CDR3aa: CASSLVVAKNIQYF
j_gene: TRBJ1-2; v_gene: TRBV7-9; d_gene: NA; abundance: NA; CDR3nt: TGTGCCAGCAGCCTTCTTGAGTATGGCTACACCTTC; CDR3aa: CASSLLEYGYTF
j_gene: TRBJ1-2; v_gene: TRBV6-5; d_gene: TRBD1; abundance: NA; CDR3nt: TGTGCCAGCAGTTACTCGACAGGGGGTGGCTACACCTTC; CDR3aa: CASSYSTGGGYTF
j_gene: TRBJ1-4; v_gene: TRBV2; d_gene: TRBD1; abundance: NA; CDR3nt: TGTGCCAGCAGTGGAAGGGGACAGGGACAAGAAAAACTGTTTTTT; CDR3aa: CASSGRGQGQEKLFF
j_gene: TRBJ2-5; v_gene: TRBV29-1; d_gene: NA; abundance: NA; CDR3nt: TGCAGCGTTGAGGATGCAGAGACCCAGTACTTC; CDR3aa: CSVEDAETQYF
j_gene: TRBJ2-5; v_gene: TRBV7-2; d_gene: TRBD2; abundance: NA; CDR3nt: TGTGCCAGCAGATTTAGCGGGTCGAGAGAGACCCAGTACTTC; CDR3aa: CASRFSGSRETQYF
j_gene: TRBJ2-3; v_gene: TRBV30; d_gene: TRBD2; abundance: NA; CDR3nt: TGTGCCTGGACCCGGATGGCGGGGGGCCCAGATACGCAGTATTTT; CDR3aa: CAWTRMAGGPDTQYF
j_gene: TRBJ1-6; v_gene: TRBV6-5; d_gene: NA; abundance: NA; CDR3nt: TGTGCCAGCAGTTACTGGGTGCCTAATAATTCACCCCTCCACTTT; CDR3aa: CASSYWVPNNSPLHF
j_gene: TRBJ1-1; v_gene: TRBV7-7; d_gene: NA; abundance: NA; CDR3nt: TGTGCTAGCAGCTTAGATATGGACACTGAAGCTTTCTTT; CDR3aa: CASSLDMDTEAFF
j_gene: TRBJ2-7; v_gene: TRBV27; d_gene: NA; abundance: NA; CDR3nt: TGTGCCAGCCGGGACGGCCCCTACGAGCAGTACTTC; CDR3aa: CASRDGPYEQYF
j_gene: TRBJ1-5; v_gene: TRBV2; d_gene: TRBD1; abundance: NA; CDR3nt: TGTGCCAGCAGCCTAGACAGGGGGGACAATCAGCCCCAGCATTTT; CDR3aa: CASSLDRGDNQPQHF
j_gene: TRBJ1-1; v_gene: TRBV7-9; d_gene: NA; abundance: NA; CDR3nt: TGTGCCAGCAGCTCGCAGGACAGCCTGAACACTGAAGCTTTCTTT; CDR3aa: CASSSQDSLNTEAFF
j_gene: TRBJ2-1; v_gene: TRBV7-9; d_gene: TRBD2; abundance: NA; CDR3nt: TGTGCCAGCAGCGGCGGGGGGAGCTCCTACAATGAGCAGTTCTTC; CDR3aa: CASSGGGSSYNEQFF
j_gene: TRBJ2-5; v_gene: TRBV5-4; d_gene: NA; abundance: NA; CDR3nt: TGTGCCAGCAGTACACAGAGCAAAGAGACCCAGTACTTC; CDR3aa: CASSTQSKETQYF
j_gene: TRBJ1-5; v_gene: TRBV9; d_gene: NA; abundance: NA; CDR3nt: TGTGCCAGCAGCGTAGGAGGGGGGGGCAATCAGCCCCAGCATTTT; CDR3aa: CASSVGGGGNQPQHF